These 17 T cell receptor beta chains were all obtained from the same sample, sequenced in a study of blood T cell repertoires in COVID-19. Clones were sequenced by immunoSEQ multiplex PCR, and TCRdb holds only the in-frame ones, with some missing. This table holds approximately 230,000 clones, around 84% found once. Sequencing input: peripheral blood. These receptors all stem from a man aged 30-40 years with active or convalescent COVID-19.

The chain uses TRBV28 and TRBJ1-4; D is undetermined. Germline CDR1 reads MDHEN; CDR2 reads SYDVKM. The ends were cut back, 6 bases at V and 5 bases at J, with 13 bases in the middle. This CDR3 spans 14 amino acids. CDR3 sequence: CASSPRASNEKLFF. The CDR3 DNA reads as TGTGCCAGCAGCCCCAGAGCGAGCAATGAAAAACTGTTTTTT.

This chain links TRBV9 with TRBJ2-1, with TRBD2 matching 7 bases. The CDR3 contains 16 residues. V lost 4 bases and J lost 9; bases outside the gene matches: 16. CDR1 and CDR2 (germline): SGDLS, YYNGEE. CDR3: CASSSLGGTFNSEQFF. The CDR3, as DNA: TGTGCCAGCAGCTCCCTCGGGGGGACTTTTAACAGTGAGCAGTTCTTC.

The chain carries TRBV2 and TRBJ1-5; a weak D match, TRBD1 (6 bases). Trimming removed 3 bases at V and 7 bases at J, with 10 bases between. Germline CDR1 is SNHLY and CDR2 is FYNNEI. The CDR3 covers 13 residues. The CDR3 nucleotides are TGTGCCAGCAGTGACGAGGGGGTACAGCCCCAGCATTTT. Translation: CASSDEGVQPQHF. Together with reference TRBV2 and TRBJ1-5, the CDR3 gives the full variable domain: EPEVTQTPSHQVTQMGQEVILRCVPISNHLYFYWYRQILGQKVEFLVSFYNNEISEKSEIFDDQFSVERPDGSNFTLKIRSTKLEDSAMYFCASSDEGVQPQHFGDGTRLSIL.

The chain uses TRBV29-1 and TRBJ2-3, with 11 bases matching TRBD2. Germline V lookup: CDR1 SQVTM, CDR2 ANQGSEA. J was trimmed by 5 bases and V by 6 bases; bases with no gene match: 7. The CDR3 is made up of 14 amino acids. The CDR3 region is CSVPLAGAGDTQYF. Here the CDR3 DNA reads TGCAGCGTACCACTAGCGGGGGCTGGAGATACGCAGTATTTT.

The chain has TRBV27 and TRBJ2-7; TRBD2 matches at 11 bases. Germline V gene data show CDR1 as MNHEY and CDR2 as SMNVEV (reference sequence). V dropped 4 bases and J dropped 5; count of bases not matched to a gene: 10. The CDR3 consists of 16 residues. CDR3 region: CASSSPRGSGGDEQYF. The CDR3 region has the DNA TGTGCCAGCAGTTCCCCCCGCGGTAGCGGGGGGGACGAGCAGTACTTC.

V is TRBV29-1 and J is TRBJ1-2, with 7 bases matching TRBD1. Germline lookup yields CDR1 SQVTM and CDR2 ANQGSEA. This CDR3 has 12 residues. Trimming took 3 bases from V and 5 from J; bases not matched to a gene: 3. CDR3 residues: CSVDRGFYGYTF. CDR3 sequence (DNA): TGCAGCGTTGACAGGGGGTTTTATGGCTACACCTTC.

This rearrangement joins TRBV11-2 to TRBJ2-3; D not certain. V was trimmed by 1 base and J by 5 bases, leaving 7 bases between them. Germline V gene sequence: CDR1 SGHAT, CDR2 FQNNGV. This CDR3 comprises 13 residues. CDR3 in DNA: TGTGCCAGCAGCTTAGTCAGTCAAGATACGCAGTATTTT. The encoded protein is CASSLVSQDTQYF.

This clone was recorded a few times. The V and J genes are TRBV9 and TRBJ2-1; D may be TRBD2 (5 bases). Trimming left V 4 bases short and J 0 bases short, with 17 bases between. The CDR3 sequence is 17 residues long. In germline, CDR1 is SGDLS, CDR2 YYNGEE. CDR3 loop: CASSPQPSPSSYNEQFF. The DNA for the CDR3 is TGTGCCAGCAGCCCTCAGCCTAGCCCTAGCTCCTACAATGAGCAGTTCTTC.

This clone was seen only once. The CDR3 DNA sequence: TGTGCCAGCAGACGGGGCGGGAGGGCCCCGTACGAGCAGTACTTC. It translates to CASRRGGRAPYEQYF. The chain uses TRBV27 and TRBJ2-7; TRBD2 matches at 9 bases. Germline lookup yields CDR1 MNHEY and CDR2 SMNVEV (reference sequence). The CDR3 contains 15 residues. The junction had 10 bases not matched to a gene; V was cut back by 6 bases and J by 4 bases.

The V gene is TRBV5-1, the J gene TRBJ1-2; TRBD1 aligns across 11 bases. Per germline, CDR1 SGHRS and CDR2 YFSETQ. V gave up 4 bases and J gave up 9 bases; unmatched junction bases: 8. The CDR3 runs 14 residues. In DNA, the CDR3 is TGCGCCAGCAGCCCAGGGACAGGGGGTTGGAGCTACACCTTC. This gives the protein CASSPGTGGWSYTF.

This clone appeared a few times. The chain is built from TRBV28 and TRBJ1-5, with D perhaps TRBD1 (5 bases). V lost 3 bases to trimming and J lost 5 bases, with 11 bases between them. This CDR3 is built from 14 residues. The germline V gene has CDR1 MDHEN and CDR2 SYDVKM. This CDR3 reads CASSFQGLDQPQHF. In nucleotides, the CDR3 is TGTGCCAGCAGTTTTCAGGGCCTTGATCAGCCCCAGCATTTT.

V and J are TRBV12-3 or TRBV12-4 and TRBJ2-2, with unresolved D. This CDR3 comprises 13 residues. With 6 bases removed from V and 5 bases from J, the gap between germline ends came to 10 bases. In nucleotides, the CDR3 is TGTGCCAGCAGGGAAACAGTGACCGGGGAGCTGTTTTTT. It encodes CASRETVTGELFF.

The chain recombines TRBV19 with TRBJ2-5; D is perhaps TRBD2 (5 bases). The CDR3 consists of 15 residues. CDR1 LNHDA and CDR2 SQIVND come from the germline V gene (reference sequence). Trimming cost V 5 bases and J 5 bases, with 18 bases left between them. The CDR3 bases are TGTGCCAGTAGTCTAAACGGACGGGAAGAGGAGACCCAGTACTTC. This sequence encodes CASSLNGREEETQYF.

This clone was detected only a few times. This sequence joins TRBV12-5 and TRBJ2-2; 8 nucleotides match TRBD1. Germline V CDR1 and CDR2: LGHNT, FRNRAP. The CDR3 runs 16 residues. V lost 7 bases and J lost 2; bases outside the gene matches: 9. This chain's CDR3 is CASAPPGGENTGELFF. The CDR3 bases are TGTGCTAGTGCCCCCCCAGGGGGCGAAAACACCGGGGAGCTGTTTTTT.

V is TRBV5-6 and J is TRBJ2-7; 9 bases match TRBD1. CDR1 and CDR2 from the germline V gene are SGHDT and YYEEEE. J was trimmed by 2 bases and V by 0 bases; bases with no gene match: 3. CDR3 length: 15 residues. CDR3 region: CASSLGGTGTYEQYF. In DNA form, the CDR3 reads TGTGCCAGCAGCTTGGGGGGGACAGGGACCTACGAGCAGTACTTC.

The chain combines TRBV7-2 with TRBJ2-5; 11 positions agree with TRBD1. Germline V CDR1 and CDR2: SGHTA, FQGNSA. CDR3 length: 16 residues. The ends lost 0 bases at V and 5 bases at J; junction bases unmatched: 5. CDR3 nucleotides: TGTGCCAGCAGCTTAGCTTCCGGGACAGGGGGGGAGACCCAGTACTTC. Its protein is CASSLASGTGGETQYF.

To note about this clone: Other DNA sequences within the sample encode an identical CDR3. This rearrangement joins TRBV28 to TRBJ1-5, with D possibly being TRBD1 (6 bases). The CDR3 runs to 15 residues. V gave up 6 bases and J gave up 3 bases, with 15 bases separating them. CDR1 is MDHEN and CDR2 is SYDVKM in the germline V gene. The CDR3 DNA reads TGTGCCAGCAGCCCCGCAGGGGCCTACAATCAGCCCCAGCATTTT. It encodes CASSPAGAYNQPQHF.